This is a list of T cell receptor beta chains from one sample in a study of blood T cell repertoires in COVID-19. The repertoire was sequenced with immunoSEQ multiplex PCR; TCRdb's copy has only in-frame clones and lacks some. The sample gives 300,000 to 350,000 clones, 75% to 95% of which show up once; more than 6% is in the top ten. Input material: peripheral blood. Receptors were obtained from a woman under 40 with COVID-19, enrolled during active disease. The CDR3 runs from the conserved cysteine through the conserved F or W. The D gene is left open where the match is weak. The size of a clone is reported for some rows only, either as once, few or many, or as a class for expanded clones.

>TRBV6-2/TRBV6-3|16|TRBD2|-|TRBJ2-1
TGTGCCAGCAGTTACAACGGAGCGGGATACAGGAATGAGCAGTTCTTC
CASSYNGAGYRNEQFF
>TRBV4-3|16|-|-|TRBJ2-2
TGCGCCAGCAGCCAAGGAGCGGGTACGAACACCGGGGAGCTGTTTTTT
CASSQGAGTNTGELFF
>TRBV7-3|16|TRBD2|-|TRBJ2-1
TGTGCCAGCAGTCCGAGACTAGCGGGAGGGCCCGGTGAGCAGTTCTTC
CASSPRLAGGPGEQFF
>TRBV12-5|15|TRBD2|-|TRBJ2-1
TGTGCTAGTGGTTTGGTAGGCGGGGGACACAATGAGCAGTTCTTC
CASGLVGGGHNEQFF
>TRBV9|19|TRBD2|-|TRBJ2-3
TGTGCCAGCAGCCCCAGACTAGCTTTCTCTCCAATGGGGACAGATACGCAGTATTTT
CASSPRLAFSPMGTDTQYF
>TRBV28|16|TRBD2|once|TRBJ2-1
TGTGCCAGCAGTCTCCGGGGACTAGGAACCTACAATGAGCAGTTCTTC
CASSLRGLGTYNEQFF
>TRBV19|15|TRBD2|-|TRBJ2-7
TGTGCCAGTAGTATGGGACTAGCGGGATCCTACGAGCAGTACTTC
CASSMGLAGSYEQYF
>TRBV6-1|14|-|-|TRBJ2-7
TGTGCCAGCAGTGAACGATTAGGGAGAGACGAGCAGTACTTC
CASSERLGRDEQYF
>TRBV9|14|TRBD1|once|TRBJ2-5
TGTGCCAGCAGCTTGAGGGACAGCCAAGAGACCCAGTACTTC
CASSLRDSQETQYF
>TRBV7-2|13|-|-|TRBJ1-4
TGTGCCAGCAGATCGGGTCCAAATGAAAAACTGTTTTTT
CASRSGPNEKLFF
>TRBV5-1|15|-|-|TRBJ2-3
TGCGCCAGCAGCTTCGGAAATAGCGTCACAGATACGCAGTATTTT
CASSFGNSVTDTQYF
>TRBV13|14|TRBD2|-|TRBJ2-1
TGTGCCAGCAGCTCGACTAGCGGGAACAATGAGCAGTTCTTC
CASSSTSGNNEQFF
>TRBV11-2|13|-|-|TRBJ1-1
TGTGCCAGCAGCTTAGAGGGGCCCACTGAAGCTTTCTTT
CASSLEGPTEAFF
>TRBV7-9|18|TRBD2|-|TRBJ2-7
TGTGCCAGCAGCACTCTAATAAGTTTAGCGGGAGGGGTGTACGAGCAGTACTTC
CASSTLISLAGGVYEQYF
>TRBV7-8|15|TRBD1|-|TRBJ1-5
TGTGCCAGCAGCCCTCAAAGCACAGGGGATCAGCCCCAGCATTTT
CASSPQSTGDQPQHF
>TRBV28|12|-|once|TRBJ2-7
TGTGCCAGTCTGGGTGGTGGGGGCCTGCAGTACTTC
CASLGGGGLQYF
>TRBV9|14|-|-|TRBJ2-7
TGTGCCAGCAGCTCCTGGGGAGGGGGCTACGAGCAGTACTTC
CASSSWGGGYEQYF
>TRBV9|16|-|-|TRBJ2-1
TGTGCCAGCAGCCCCTCCGGGACTCCTAATGGGAATGAGCAGTTCTTC
CASSPSGTPNGNEQFF
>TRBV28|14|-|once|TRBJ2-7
TGTGCCAGCAGTGGCGGCTCGGTAAACTTCGAGCAGTACTTC
CASSGGSVNFEQYF
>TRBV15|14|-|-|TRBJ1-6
TGTGCCACCAGCAGAGACGGGTATAATTCACCCCTCCACTTT
CATSRDGYNSPLHF
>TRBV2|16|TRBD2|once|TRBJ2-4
TGTGCCAGCAGTGTACTCTCCGGGCGGGAGGTGGACATTCAGTACTTC
CASSVLSGREVDIQYF
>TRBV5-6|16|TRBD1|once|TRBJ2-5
TGTGCCAGCAGCTTGGGCCTGGGGCAGGGGGAGGAGACCCAGTACTTC
CASSLGLGQGEETQYF
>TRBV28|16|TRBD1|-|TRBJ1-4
TGTGCCAGCAGTGTCCCGGGACAGGGATCAGGGGAAAAACTGTTTTTT
CASSVPGQGSGEKLFF
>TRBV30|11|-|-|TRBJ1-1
TGTGCCTGGGCCTTTGACACTGAAGCTTTCTTT
CAWAFDTEAFF
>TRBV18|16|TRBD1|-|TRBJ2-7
TGTGCCAGCTCACTAGAGACAGGGCGCAGAACCTACGAGCAGTACTTC
CASSLETGRRTYEQYF
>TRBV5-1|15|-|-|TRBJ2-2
TGCGCCAGCAGCTTCTTGACAGGCAGGACCGGGGAGCTGTTTTTT
CASSFLTGRTGELFF
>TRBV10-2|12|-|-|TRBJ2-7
TGCGCCAGCAGTGGGGTATCTACGGGGCAGTACTTC
CASSGVSTGQYF
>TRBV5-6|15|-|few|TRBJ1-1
TGTGCCAGCAGCTTTTTAGTGTCGGGGTCCACTGAAGCTTTCTTT
CASSFLVSGSTEAFF
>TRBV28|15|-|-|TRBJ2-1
TGTGCCAGCAGGACGGACATCAACCTCCCCGATGAGCAGTTCTTC
CASRTDINLPDEQFF
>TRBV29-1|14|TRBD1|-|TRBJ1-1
TGCAGCGTTAAGACAGGGGCTTTAGACACTGAAGCTTTCTTT
CSVKTGALDTEAFF
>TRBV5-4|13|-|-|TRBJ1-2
TGTGCCAGCAGCTTGGGAGAGTCTTATGGCTACACCTTC
CASSLGESYGYTF
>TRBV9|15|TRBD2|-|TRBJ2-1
TGTGCCAGCAGCGTAGCGGAGCGGGAGAGGGGTGAGCAGTTCTTC
CASSVAERERGEQFF
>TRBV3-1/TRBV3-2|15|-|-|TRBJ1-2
TGTGCCAGCAGCCAACGGCCAGCGGTTAACTATGGCTACACCTTC
CASSQRPAVNYGYTF
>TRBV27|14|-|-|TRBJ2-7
TGTGCCAGCAGTGCCGTCGGGGGAACCTACGAGCAGTACTTC
CASSAVGGTYEQYF
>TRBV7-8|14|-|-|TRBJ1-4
TGTGCCAGCAGCTTCCCCGGGGATAATGAAAAACTGTTTTTT
CASSFPGDNEKLFF
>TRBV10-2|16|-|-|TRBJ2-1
TGCGCCAGCACCTCCGTGACAGGATGGGCCTACAATGAGCAGTTCTTC
CASTSVTGWAYNEQFF
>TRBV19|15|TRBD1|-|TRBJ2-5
TGTGCCAGTAGACCCGGGACAGGGGGCGGCCAGACCCAGTACTTC
CASRPGTGGGQTQYF
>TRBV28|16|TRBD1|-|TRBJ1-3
TGTGCCAGCAGTGCGAGGACAGGGTTTATGGGAAACACCATATATTTT
CASSARTGFMGNTIYF
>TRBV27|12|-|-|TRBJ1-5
TGTGCCAGCAGGACAGGTCGCCAGCCCCAGCATTTT
CASRTGRQPQHF
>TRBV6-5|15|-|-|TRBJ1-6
TGTGCCAGCAGAGGGGTGGGGATCTATAATTCACCCCTCCACTTT
CASRGVGIYNSPLHF
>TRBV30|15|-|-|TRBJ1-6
TGTGCCTGGAGTGTACTCGACAGCCTTAATTCACCCCTCCACTTT
CAWSVLDSLNSPLHF
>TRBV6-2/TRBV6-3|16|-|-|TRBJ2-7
TGTGCCAGCAGTTACTATGTCTCCAGGAGGCCCTACGAGCAGTACTTC
CASSYYVSRRPYEQYF
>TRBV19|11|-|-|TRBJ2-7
TGTGCCAGTAGTATAGGGACACAGCAGTACTTC
CASSIGTQQYF
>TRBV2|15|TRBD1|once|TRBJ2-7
TGTGCCAGCAGTTCGGACAGGTGGGGAGCCTACGAGCAGTACTTC
CASSSDRWGAYEQYF
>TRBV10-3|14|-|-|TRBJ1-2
TGTGCCATCAGTGAGGGAGGACTGTCGTATGGCTACACCTTC
CAISEGGLSYGYTF
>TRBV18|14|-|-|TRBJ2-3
TGTGCCAGCTCACCAGGGGGGTCTACAGATACGCAGTATTTT
CASSPGGSTDTQYF
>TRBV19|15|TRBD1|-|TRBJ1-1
TGTGCCAGTAGTATCGGACAGGGGCCGGCCACTGAAGCTTTCTTT
CASSIGQGPATEAFF
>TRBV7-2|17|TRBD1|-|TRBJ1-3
TGTGCCAGCGTCGCTGGGACAGGGGTAAAGTCTGGAAACACCATATATTTT
CASVAGTGVKSGNTIYF
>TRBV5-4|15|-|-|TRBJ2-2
TGTGCCAGCAGCCCGGACATTCCTAACACCGGGGAGCTGTTTTTT
CASSPDIPNTGELFF
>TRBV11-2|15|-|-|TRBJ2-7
TGTGCCAGCAGCCGCTCGGGTGAGAGCTCCTACGAGCAGTACTTC
CASSRSGESSYEQYF
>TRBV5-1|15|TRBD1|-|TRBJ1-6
TGCGCCAGCAGCCCCGGGACAGGGAGAAATTCACCCCTCCACTTT
CASSPGTGRNSPLHF
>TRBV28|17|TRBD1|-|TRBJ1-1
TGTGCCAGCAGTTTATATATCTGGGACAGGGAAAACACTGAAGCTTTCTTT
CASSLYIWDRENTEAFF
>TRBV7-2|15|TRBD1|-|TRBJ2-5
TGTGCCAGCAGCTTCTGGACAGGGGGCATAGAGACCCAGTACTTC
CASSFWTGGIETQYF